Each of the 2 T cell receptor beta chains below was sequenced from the same sample in a study of blood T cell repertoires in COVID-19. The data were produced by immunoSEQ multiplex PCR, yet TCRdb's version contains in-frame clones alone and is incomplete. The table has under 200,000 clones, roughly 83% seen once; the top ten hold less than 3.5%. The sample taken for sequencing was peripheral blood. All receptors come from a woman aged 55-69 years with acute or convalescent COVID-19.

This chain's CDR3 is CASSQGGYTEAFF. The CDR3, as DNA: TGTGCCAGCAGCCAGGGGGGCTACACTGAAGCTTTCTTT. This chain connects TRBV12-3 or TRBV12-4 to TRBJ1-1, with 7 positions matching TRBD1. Trimming took 6 bases from V and 3 from J; bases not matched to a gene: 4. The CDR3 contains 13 residues.

This chain links TRBV4-2 with TRBJ2-3; D might be TRBD2 (6 bases). The CDR3 is 19 residues long. Between the trimmed V and J ends, which lost 0 bases and 0 bases, there was a span of 19 bases. CDR1 is LGHNA and CDR2 is YNFKEQ in the germline V gene. In nucleotides, the CDR3 is TGTGCCAGCAGCCAAGATATAGCAGTAGCGGACGCTAGCACAGATACGCAGTATTTT. This gives the protein CASSQDIAVADASTDTQYF.